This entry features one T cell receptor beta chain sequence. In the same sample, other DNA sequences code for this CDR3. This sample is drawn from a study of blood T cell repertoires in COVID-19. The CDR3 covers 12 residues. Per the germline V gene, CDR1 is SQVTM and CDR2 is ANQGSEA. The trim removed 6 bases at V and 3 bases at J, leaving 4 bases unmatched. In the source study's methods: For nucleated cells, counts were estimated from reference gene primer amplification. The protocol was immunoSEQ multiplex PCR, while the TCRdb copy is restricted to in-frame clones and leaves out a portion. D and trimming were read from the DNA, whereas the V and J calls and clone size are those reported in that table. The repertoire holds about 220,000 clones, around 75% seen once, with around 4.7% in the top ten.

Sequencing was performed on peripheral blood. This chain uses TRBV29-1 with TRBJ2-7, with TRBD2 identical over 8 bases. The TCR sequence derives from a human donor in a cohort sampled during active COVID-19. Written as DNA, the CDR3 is TGCAGCGTCGCCGGGACTAGCTACGAGCAGTACTTC. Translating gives CSVAGTSYEQYF.